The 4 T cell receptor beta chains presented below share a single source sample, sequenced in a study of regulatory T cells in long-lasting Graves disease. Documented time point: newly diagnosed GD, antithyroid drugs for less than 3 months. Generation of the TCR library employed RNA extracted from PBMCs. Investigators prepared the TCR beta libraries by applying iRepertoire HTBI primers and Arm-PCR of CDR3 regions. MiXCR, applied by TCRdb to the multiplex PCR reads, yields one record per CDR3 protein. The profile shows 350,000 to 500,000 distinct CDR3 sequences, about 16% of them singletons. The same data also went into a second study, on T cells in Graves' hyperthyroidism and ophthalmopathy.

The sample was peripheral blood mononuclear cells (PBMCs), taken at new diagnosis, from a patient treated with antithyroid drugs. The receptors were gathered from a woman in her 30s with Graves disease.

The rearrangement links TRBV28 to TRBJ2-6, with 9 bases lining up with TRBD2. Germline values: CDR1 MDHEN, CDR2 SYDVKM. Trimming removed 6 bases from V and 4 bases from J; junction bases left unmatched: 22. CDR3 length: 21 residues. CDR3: CASSAGTDVAGVVSGANVLTF. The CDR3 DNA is TGTGCCAGCAGCGCCGGGACAGATGTAGCGGGAGTTGTATCAGGGGCCAACGTCCTGACTTTC.

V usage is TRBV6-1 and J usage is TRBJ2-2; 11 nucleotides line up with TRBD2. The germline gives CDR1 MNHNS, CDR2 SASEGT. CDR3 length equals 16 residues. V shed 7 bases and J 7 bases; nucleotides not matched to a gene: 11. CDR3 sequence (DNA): TGTGCCAGCACCCTATGGTCTAGCGGGGGGATCGGGGAGCTGTTTTTT. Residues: CASTLWSSGGIGELFF.

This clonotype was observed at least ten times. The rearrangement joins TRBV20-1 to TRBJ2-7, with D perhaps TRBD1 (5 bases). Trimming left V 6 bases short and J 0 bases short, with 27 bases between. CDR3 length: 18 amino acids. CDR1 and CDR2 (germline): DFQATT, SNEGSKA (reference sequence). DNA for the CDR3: TGCAGTGCCCGTTCGGGCCCCCAGGGCCACCACCACTCCTACGAGCAGTACTTC. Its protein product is CSARSGPQGHHHSYEQYF.

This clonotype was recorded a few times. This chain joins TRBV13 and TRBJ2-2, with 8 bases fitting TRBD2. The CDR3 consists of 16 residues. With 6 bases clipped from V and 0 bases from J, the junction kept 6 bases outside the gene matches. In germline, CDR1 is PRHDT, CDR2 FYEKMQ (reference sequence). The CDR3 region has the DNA TGTGCCAGCAGTCGACTAGCGCTTTCGAACACCGGGGAGCTGTTTTTT. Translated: CASSRLALSNTGELFF.